This T cell receptor beta chain was captured in a study of cytomegalovirus exposure and HLA in healthy donors (dated 2017 in TCRdb). Looking at the study overall: In an earlier analysis of several hundred of the donors, 276 Gb of sequence data and 100 million or so unique TCR beta sequences from about 179 million T cells were reported. Genome-wide SNP genotypes for about three fifths of the roughly 670 donors were used in a later genetic analysis, which treated that subset as a discovery cohort. Roughly 5 DR-DQ haplotypes were treated as single units for association and clustering because of strong linkage in the cohort. HLA typing included class I and class II loci at four-digit resolution. The later analysis used no new phenotypic data to find candidate immune exposures, relying instead on TCR beta sequences and their occurrence across donors. Among the roughly 380 genotyped donors, around 79% belonged to the genetic ancestry cluster associated with self-reported Caucasian donors. Every discovery cohort repertoire had been produced on one sequencing platform. Among some 410 genotyped donors of the cohort, an average of approximately 220,000 unique TCR beta nucleotide sequences was sequenced per donor, of which 15% to 20% were non-productive. Approximately 330 gigabases of sequencing data and around 80 million unique TCR sequences made up an early release that covered approximately 700 HLA-typed donors. Donor age, sex, ethnicity and CMV serostatus were compiled together with the repertoire data. In an earlier analysis of 550 to 700 of the donors, high-throughput TCR beta sequencing was used to judge whether each TCR beta V gene segment behaved as functional or pseudogenic. To study patterns of TCR occurrence, a later analysis re-analyzed previously published TCR beta repertoires from 666 donors and added high-resolution HLA genotyping. The study aimed to test whether cataloging public T cell receptors could reveal signatures of past pathogen exposure. In addition to the first cohort of 666 subjects, a separate validation cohort of 120 different subjects was used. Typing coverage differed by locus: A, B, C, DRB1 and DQB1 were typed in roughly 620-630 donors, DQA1 in 500 to 550, DPA1 in some 570, and DPB1 in roughly 470. The study combined high-throughput TCR immunosequencing, statistical association of individual TCRs with disease status, and machine learning to predict cytomegalovirus infection status. The study profiled the T cell repertoires of about 720 subjects by immunosequencing and related them to cytomegalovirus serostatus. Overall study results and their limits: This cohort had only TCR beta chains sequenced, and the lack of alpha or paired-chain data limited which features could be detected. The presence/absence analyses assumed that sequencing depth was roughly uniform across donors, and that assumption may not be true. A later genetic analysis reported fewer N-insertions in productive TCRs among donors in an Asian-associated ancestry cluster than the roughly 670-donor mean. The study listed 150 to 200 TCR beta chains as associated with cytomegalovirus. The classifier was reported to diagnose cytomegalovirus status with high specificity and sensitivity in both the original and validation cohorts. In an earlier analysis of some 540 of the donors, most TCR beta V segments appeared in productive rearrangements about 90% or about 30% of the time, broadly matching IMGT annotations. V-gene and J-gene trimming of TCR beta chains was associated with a missense DCLRE1C variant in a later genetic analysis, and the association was replicated in an independent cohort. The authors suggested that the approach could potentially be extended to other disease states and immunological phenotypes. Linkage disequilibrium might explain the correlated functional status among segregating V segments, but an unknown experimental factor could not be excluded. While some public TCRs were present in many individuals, most TCR sequences turned up only very rarely across donors. The 87-base-pair reads could not distinguish some IMGT-functional V segments, including TRBV6-2 and TRBV6-3, so those segments were excluded. A later analysis found that most CMV-associated TCR beta chains appeared HLA-restricted, with HLA associations seemingly driven largely by CMV exposure. A few of the identified cytomegalovirus-associated TCR beta chains were confirmed in vitro to be specific for cytomegalovirus antigens. In a later analysis, HLA-associated TCR beta chains showed more clonal expansion and lower generation probabilities than non-associated chains that were equally common. Approximately 18 rarely observed V segments, including chromosome 9 orphons, were excluded from the earlier analysis of approximately 500 of the donors because counts were too low. A later analysis associated 15,000 to 20,000 TCR beta sequences with specific HLA alleles at a false discovery rate of 0.05. A further reported finding was that TCR beta sequences accurately predicted the HLA-A and HLA-B alleles for most subjects in the first cohort. In a later analysis, TCR association rates were found to vary across HLA loci, with the most associated TCRs seen for DRB1 alleles and the fewest for HLA-C alleles. When HLA alleles, especially DR and DQ, strongly co-occurred, TCR associations were difficult to assign to individual alleles. Because HLA typing was missing for some donors at each locus, association tests included only the typed subset. A group of highly shared sequence variants was considered likely to be a technical artifact of the sequencing pipeline. According to a later analysis, parvovirus B19, influenza, CMV and Epstein-Barr virus appeared linked to several top co-occurrence clusters. CMV serostatus was the only immune exposure information available for the cohort.

On this clone: Its recognized antigen is unknown. Per-base qualities were not stored, and no clone one base away is much larger.

The cohort consisted of some 730 healthy bone marrow donors. Cohort members were all nominally healthy when sampled, although unrecorded immune exposures were likely present. The donor tested CMV seronegative and was one of the 352 seronegative cohort members. A peripheral blood sample was provided by each donor, and peripheral blood mononuclear cells were used for TCR beta sequencing. The Qiagen DNeasy Blood Extraction Kit was used to extract genomic DNA from the blood cell samples. Library construction relied on the immunoSEQ multiplex PCR assay. A mixture of 60 forward primers for TCR Vbeta segments and 13 reverse primers for TCR Jbeta segments was used in the multiplex PCR. The CDR3 region of rearranged TCR beta genes was amplified from genomic DNA by a multiplex PCR assay. The amplified TCR beta libraries were sequenced on the Illumina HiSeq System as 87-base-pair reads. The study's processing was this. A later analysis counted about 76 million unique TCR beta chains across the 640 or so repertoires, and about 10 million of these chains were shared by at least two donors. A nearest-neighbor algorithm error-corrected the raw reads and collapsed the reads into unique sequences, merging closely related sequences to remove PCR and sequencing errors. To assign V, D and J gene segments, CDR3 sequences were aligned to IMGT reference sequences. For a sequence to be retained, a match of at least six nucleotides was required to both a V gene segment and a J gene segment. Rearrangements were called productive when the CDR3 lacked stop codons and stayed in frame with V and J; all others were non-productive. Following IMGT convention, CDR3 was defined as the stretch from the second conserved V-encoded cysteine to the conserved J-encoded phenylalanine. In an earlier analysis of more than 550 of the donors, sequences lacking an unambiguous match to a single V gene segment were excluded. In an earlier analysis of 450 to 750 of the donors, a V segment was called functional when productive rearrangements were above 56.7%, and segregating when the standard deviation between donors exceeded 5%. To diagnose cytomegalovirus status from the catalog of TCR beta chain sequences, a statistical classification framework was built. V and J gene assignment, in a later analysis, came from comparing TCR nucleotide sequences with IMGT/GENE-DB human TR gene sequences. In a later analysis, CDR3 sequences and most-parsimonious VDJ recombination scenarios were assigned using the TCRdist pipeline. In a later analysis, each TCR beta chain was defined by its CDR3 amino acid sequence together with its V-gene family, and reads without a unique V-gene family were excluded. As a way to deal with suspected cross-contamination and a sequencing artifact, a later analysis dropped 450 to 700 nucleotide sequences that were highly shared and had low generation probability. A later analysis calculated a clonal expansion index for each public chain from normalized within-repertoire ranks of inferred template counts. In a later analysis, generation probabilities were computed with a VDJ recombination model fitted to out-of-frame rearrangements, and the resulting probabilities were checked against IGoR. A later analysis scored TCR-TCR, TCR-HLA and TCR-CMV co-occurrence with hypergeometric tests, applying a repertoire-size bias correction to TCR pairs. False discovery rates were estimated in a later analysis by permuting HLA or CMV assignments 20 times. In a later analysis, co-occurring TCRs were grouped using DBSCAN, with TCRdist sequence similarity added in when clustering inside HLA-allele-positive subsets. For co-occurrence clustering, repertoires with fewer than 30,000 or more than 120,000 public chains were excluded, along with roughly 5 repertoires with anomalous nucleotide sharing. This is the immuneACCESS table as TCRdb keeps it, with only in-frame sequences that have V and J called. A part of the clones is gone; compared with another copy, unresolved V genes explain less than half, and the rest is unexplained. That table supplies the V and J calls and clone size; D and trimming were determined from the DNA. For this sample there are 150,000 to 250,000 clones; about 82% appear just once. Of the sample, less than 2.5% falls within the top ten clones.

CDR1 and CDR2 (SGHTA, FQGTGA) derive from the germline V gene. V loses 4 bases at its end and J loses 2 bases; junction bases beyond the gene matches: 5. The CDR3 contains 15 residues, cysteine and phenylalanine counted. The only DNA kept is the CDR3, 45 bases in frame from the first base. The TCR was taken from a woman aged 45-60 years in good health and CMV-seronegative. The rearranged chain carries TRBV7-3 and TRBJ2-1, with 7 bases aligning to TRBD1. The specimen was PBMCs. The nucleotide sequence reads as follows: TGTGCCAGCAGCTCTCGGGACAGTCCCTACAATGAGCAGTTCTTC. Translated, this is CASSSRDSPYNEQFF.